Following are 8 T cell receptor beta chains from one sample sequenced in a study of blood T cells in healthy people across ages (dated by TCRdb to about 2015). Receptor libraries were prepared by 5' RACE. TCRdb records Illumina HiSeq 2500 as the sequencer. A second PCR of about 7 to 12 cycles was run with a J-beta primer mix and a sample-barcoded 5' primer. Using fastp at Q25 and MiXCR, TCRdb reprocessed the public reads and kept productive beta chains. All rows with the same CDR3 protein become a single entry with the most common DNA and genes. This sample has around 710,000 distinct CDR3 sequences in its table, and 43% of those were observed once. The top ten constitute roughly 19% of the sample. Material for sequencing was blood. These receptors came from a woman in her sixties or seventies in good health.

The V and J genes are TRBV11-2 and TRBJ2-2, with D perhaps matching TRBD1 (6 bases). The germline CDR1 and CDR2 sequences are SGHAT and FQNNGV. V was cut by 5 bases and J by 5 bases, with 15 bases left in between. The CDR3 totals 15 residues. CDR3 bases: TGTGCCAGCAGCCAGGGGACGGGTGGAACCGGGGAGCTGTTTTTT. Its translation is CASSQGTGGTGELFF.

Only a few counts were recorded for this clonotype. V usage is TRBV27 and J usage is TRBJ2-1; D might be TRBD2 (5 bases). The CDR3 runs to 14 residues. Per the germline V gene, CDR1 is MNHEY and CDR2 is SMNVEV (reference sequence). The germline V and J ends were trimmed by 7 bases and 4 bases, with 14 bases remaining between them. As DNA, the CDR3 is TGTGCCAGCACACCGGCGGGCTCTTACAATGAGCAGTTCTTC. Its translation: CASTPAGSYNEQFF.

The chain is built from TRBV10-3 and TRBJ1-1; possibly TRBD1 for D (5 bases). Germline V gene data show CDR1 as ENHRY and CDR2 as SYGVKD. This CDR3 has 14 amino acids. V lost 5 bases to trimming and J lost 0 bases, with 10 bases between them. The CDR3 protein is CAISPQDMNTEAFF. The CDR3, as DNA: TGTGCCATCAGTCCCCAGGACATGAACACTGAAGCTTTCTTT.

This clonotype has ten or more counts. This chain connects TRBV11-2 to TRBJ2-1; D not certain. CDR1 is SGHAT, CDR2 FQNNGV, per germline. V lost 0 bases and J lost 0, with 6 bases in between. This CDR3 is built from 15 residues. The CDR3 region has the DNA TGTGCCAGCAGCTTAGAACCGGACTCCTACAATGAGCAGTTCTTC. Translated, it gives CASSLEPDSYNEQFF.

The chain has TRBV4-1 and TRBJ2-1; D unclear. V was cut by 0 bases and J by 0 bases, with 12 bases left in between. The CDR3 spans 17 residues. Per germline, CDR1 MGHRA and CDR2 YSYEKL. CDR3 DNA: TGCGCCAGCAGCCAAGATAGGCAGCGCCGCTCCTACAATGAGCAGTTCTTC. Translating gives CASSQDRQRRSYNEQFF.

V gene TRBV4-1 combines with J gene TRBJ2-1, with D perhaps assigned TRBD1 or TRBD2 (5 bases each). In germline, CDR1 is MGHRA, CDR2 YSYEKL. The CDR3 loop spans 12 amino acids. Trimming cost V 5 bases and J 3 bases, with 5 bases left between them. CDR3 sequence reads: CASSGGYNEQFF. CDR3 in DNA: TGCGCCAGCAGCGGGGGCTACAATGAGCAGTTCTTC.

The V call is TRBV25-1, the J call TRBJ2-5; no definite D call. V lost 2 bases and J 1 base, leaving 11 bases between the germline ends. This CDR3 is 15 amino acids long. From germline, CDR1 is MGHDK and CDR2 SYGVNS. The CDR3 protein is CASSEGSRFQETQYF. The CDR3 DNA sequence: TGTGCCAGCAGTGAAGGCTCCCGTTTCCAAGAGACCCAGTACTTC.

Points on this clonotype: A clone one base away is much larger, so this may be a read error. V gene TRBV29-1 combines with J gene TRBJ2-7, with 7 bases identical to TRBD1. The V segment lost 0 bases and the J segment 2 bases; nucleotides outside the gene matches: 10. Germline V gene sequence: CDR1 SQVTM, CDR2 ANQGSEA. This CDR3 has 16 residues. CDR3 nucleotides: TGCAGCGTTGAAGATCTCAGGGACAGTAGCGCCTACGAGCAGTACTTC. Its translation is CSVEDLRDSSAYEQYF.